The clone carrying this T cell receptor beta chain was detected only a few times. Its matching antigen is unknown. The data were obtained in a study of T cells after yellow fever vaccination. 5'RACE template switching generated TCR cDNA, adding a universal primer site and UMIs. TCRdb recomputed calls from the 5' RACE reads with MiXCR, one row per CDR3 protein. The repertoire has about 170,000 distinct CDR3 sequences, approximately 11% of them found once; the top ten carry 36%. This CDR3 comprises 14 residues. V was shortened by 0 bases and J by 9 bases, with 13 bases between the two germline ends. From germline, CDR1 is SGHTA and CDR2 FQGNSA. Study observations and caveats: A large majority of primary-vaccination clones showed up again after the booster (approximately 96% CD4, around 85% CD8). The study found a weaker secondary response that peaked faster, day 5 versus 15.

This sample comprised CD8+ T cells sorted from PBMCs, obtained 15 days after the yellow fever booster vaccination. This receptor was taken from a man younger than 35 who received the YFV17D yellow fever vaccine. The V and J genes are TRBV7-2 and TRBJ2-3; no reliable D call. The CDR3 DNA reads TGTGCCAGCAGCTTAGCAAGTCAATTAGACACGCAGTATTTT. The encoded protein is CASSLASQLDTQYF.